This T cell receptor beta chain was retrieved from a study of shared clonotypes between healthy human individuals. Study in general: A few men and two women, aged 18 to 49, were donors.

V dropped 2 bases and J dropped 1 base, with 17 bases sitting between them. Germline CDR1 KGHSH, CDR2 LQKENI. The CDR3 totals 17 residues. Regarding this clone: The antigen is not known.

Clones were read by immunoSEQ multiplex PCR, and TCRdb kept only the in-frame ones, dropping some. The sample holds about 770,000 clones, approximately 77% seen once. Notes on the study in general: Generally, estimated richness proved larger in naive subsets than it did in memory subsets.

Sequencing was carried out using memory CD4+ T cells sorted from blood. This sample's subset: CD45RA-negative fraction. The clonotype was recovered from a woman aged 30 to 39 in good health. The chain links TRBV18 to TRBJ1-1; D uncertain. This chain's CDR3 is CASSPSLTDPRNTEAFF. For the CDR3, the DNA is TGTGCCAGCTCACCATCTCTAACTGATCCGAGGAACACTGAAGCTTTCTTT.